The 31 T cell receptor beta chains below all came from one sample that was sequenced in a study of T-cell reconstitution after alpha-beta-depleted transplantation in children. Preparation of the TCRbeta library involved a method that used unique molecular identifiers. Each CDR3 protein is one row after TCRdb ran MiXCR on the PCR reads. The sample carries about 460,000 distinct CDR3 sequences, approximately 13% recorded once. The sample in question was PBMCs from the stem cell graft donor, obtained from the stem cell graft. Source of these receptors: a human donor who donated a stem cell graft to a child with combined immunodeficiency.

This clonotype has a handful of counts. This chain joins TRBV7-9 and TRBJ2-7; 9 nucleotides match TRBD1. This CDR3 has 15 residues. V was pared by 6 bases and J by 3 bases, with 9 bases of the junction left unmatched. The germline CDR1 and CDR2 sequences are SEHNR and FQNEAQ (reference sequence). In DNA, the CDR3 is TGTGCCAGCAGTGTTGGACAGGGGATGAGCTACGAGCAGTACTTC. Its protein is CASSVGQGMSYEQYF. Full variable domain (rest looked up from reference TRBV7-9 and TRBJ2-7): DTGVSQNPRHKITKRGQNVTFRCDPISEHNRLYWYRQTLGQGPEFLTYFQNEAQLEKSRLLSDRFSAERPKGSFSTLEIQRTEQGDSAMYLCASSVGQGMSYEQYFGPGTRLTVT.

The chain employs TRBV19 and TRBJ2-1; the D is unclear. CDR1 LNHDA and CDR2 SQIVND come from the germline V gene (reference sequence). V lost 3 bases and J 6 bases, leaving 9 bases between the germline ends. This CDR3 has 13 residues. CDR3 nucleotides: TGTGCCAGTAGTATCAGGCAGTTCAATGAGCAGTTCTTC. Its translation: CASSIRQFNEQFF.

This clonotype appeared many times. V usage is TRBV20-1 and J usage is TRBJ2-1, with D tentatively TRBD1 (6 bases). The CDR3 spans 16 residues. V gave up 3 bases and J gave up 1 base, with 16 bases separating them. The germline V gene has CDR1 DFQATT and CDR2 SNEGSKA (reference sequence). CDR3 DNA: TGCAGTGCTAGTGTAGCAGGGGCGCGATCCTACAATGAGCAGTTCTTC. Translation: CSASVAGARSYNEQFF.

This clonotype was picked up a small number of times. CDR3 DNA: TGTGCCAGCAGCTCTCAAGCAACTAATGAAAAACTGTTTTTT. Translated: CASSSQATNEKLFF. The J gene is TRBJ1-4, the V gene TRBV7-9; D not resolved. The CDR3 length is 14 residues. Trimming took off 4 bases at V and 0 bases at J, with 6 bases between the two ends. Germline CDR1 reads SEHNR; CDR2 reads FQNEAQ (reference sequence).

This clonotype was found a few times. Here the CDR3 reads CASSPPPRVGNEQFF. The CDR3 DNA follows: TGTGCCAGCAGCCCGCCCCCCAGGGTAGGAAATGAGCAGTTCTTC. V is TRBV7-9 and J is TRBJ2-1; D may be TRBD1 (5 bases). Germline assignment: CDR1 SEHNR and CDR2 FQNEAQ (reference sequence). V was trimmed by 5 bases and J by 7 bases, leaving 18 bases between them. This CDR3 has 15 amino acids.

This clonotype has more than one count but fewer than ten. The gene calls are TRBV27 and TRBJ1-2; D is unclear. The CDR3 has 14 residues. The V end lost 0 bases, the J end lost 7 bases, and 12 bases lay between the germline ends. Germline V gene lookup returns CDR1 MNHEY and CDR2 SMNVEV (reference sequence). CDR3: CASSLSWGTVGYTF. The CDR3 nucleotides read TGTGCCAGCAGTTTATCGTGGGGAACGGTTGGCTACACCTTC.

The chain has TRBV18 and TRBJ1-3; 7 bases align to TRBD1. The ends lost 6 bases at V and 0 bases at J; junction bases unmatched: 8. The germline gives CDR1 KGHSH, CDR2 LQKENI. The CDR3 consists of 16 residues. CDR3: CASSPDRARSGNTIYF. Written as DNA, the CDR3 is TGTGCCAGCTCGCCCGACAGGGCCCGCTCTGGAAACACCATATATTTT.

The chain combines TRBV7-9 with TRBJ2-5; D is possibly TRBD1 (5 bases). V was trimmed by 3 bases and J by 0 bases, leaving 14 bases between them. From germline, CDR1 is SEHNR and CDR2 FQNEAQ (reference sequence). The CDR3 sequence is 16 residues long. The CDR3 DNA sequence: TGTGCCAGCAGCTTTCAGGGTTCCCCGTACCAAGAGACCCAGTACTTC. Translating gives CASSFQGSPYQETQYF.

The genes are TRBV12-5 and TRBJ2-1; the D is unclear. Trimming took off 0 bases at V and 1 base at J, with 13 bases between the two ends. The length of the CDR3 is 17 residues. Germline CDR1 LGHNT, CDR2 FRNRAP. The CDR3 sequence is CASGLVLGRPSYNEQFF. In DNA, the CDR3 is TGTGCTAGTGGTTTGGTACTGGGCAGGCCTTCCTACAATGAGCAGTTCTTC. Filled out from reference TRBV12-5 and TRBJ2-1, the complete variable domain reads DARVTQTPRHKVTEMGQEVTMRCQPILGHNTVFWYRQTMMQGLELLAYFRNRAPLDDSGMPKDRFSAEMPDATLATLKIQPSEPRDSAVYFCASGLVLGRPSYNEQFFGPGTRLTVL.

The chain is built from TRBV5-1 and TRBJ2-3, with 9 positions matching TRBD1. CDR3 length: 15 residues. CDR1 and CDR2 from the germline V gene are SGHRS and YFSETQ. With 3 bases clipped from V and 3 bases from J, the junction kept 5 bases outside the gene matches. CDR3: CASSSQGAWTDTQYF. The CDR3 nucleotides are TGCGCCAGCAGCTCACAGGGGGCTTGGACAGATACGCAGTATTTT.

This chain joins TRBV29-1 and TRBJ2-3; 7 bases agree with TRBD2. The CDR3 is 14 residues long. Unmatched junction bases numbered 5, after V lost 2 bases and J lost 3 bases. Germline loops: CDR1 SQVTM, CDR2 ANQGSEA. CDR3 residues: CSVEIGGGTDTQYF. CDR3 DNA sequence: TGCAGCGTTGAAATTGGGGGGGGAACAGATACGCAGTATTTT.

The table lists this clonotype with a few counts. The chain uses TRBV12-3 or TRBV12-4 and TRBJ1-4; tentatively, D is TRBD1 (6 bases). Trimming took off 5 bases at V and 2 bases at J, with 21 bases between the two ends. CDR3 size: 18 residues. The CDR3, as DNA: TGTGCCAGCAGTCCTCCTCCCCAGGGGCGCGTGACTAATGAAAAACTGTTTTTT. Translated: CASSPPPQGRVTNEKLFF.

In this sample, this clonotype turned up many times. This rearrangement joins TRBV2 to TRBJ2-3; no clear D. Trimming took 6 bases from V and 6 from J, leaving 19 bases between them. This CDR3 comprises 15 residues. Germline V CDR1 and CDR2: SNHLY, FYNNEI. CDR3 loop: CASSAWRTLDDTQYF. In nucleotides, the CDR3 is TGTGCCAGCAGCGCCTGGCGTACTCTTGATGATACGCAGTATTTT.

This clonotype came up many times. The chain links TRBV29-1 to TRBJ2-3; D gene ambiguous. Germline assignment: CDR1 SQVTM and CDR2 ANQGSEA. The ends were cut back, 8 bases at V and 2 bases at J, with 14 bases in the middle. The CDR3 consists of 13 residues. The CDR3 sequence: CSTFGSYTDTQYF. The CDR3 nucleotides are TGCAGCACATTCGGAAGTTACACAGATACGCAGTATTTT.

This rearrangement joins TRBV6-1 to TRBJ2-1; 9 nucleotides match TRBD2. J was trimmed by 8 bases and V by 7 bases; bases with no gene match: 9. CDR1 is MNHNS and CDR2 is SASEGT in the germline V gene. This CDR3 comprises 14 residues. CDR3 in DNA: TGTGCCAGCATGGTGGTAGCGGGAGTCTATGAGCAGTTCTTC. The encoded protein is CASMVVAGVYEQFF.

Only a few counts were recorded for this clonotype. The V and J genes are TRBV27 and TRBJ2-7; 7 bases align to TRBD1. This CDR3 contains 14 residues. Germline V gene sequence: CDR1 MNHEY, CDR2 SMNVEV (reference sequence). Unmatched junction bases numbered 6, after V lost 6 bases and J lost 1 base. Written as DNA, the CDR3 is TGTGCCAGCAGACAGGGGCTATATTCCTACGAGCAGTACTTC. Translating gives CASRQGLYSYEQYF.

The rearrangement joins TRBV10-3 to TRBJ2-1; D is undetermined. Germline V gives CDR1 ENHRY, CDR2 SYGVKD. The length of the CDR3 is 15 residues. V was trimmed by 0 bases and J by 5 bases, leaving 11 bases between them. CDR3: CAISESQIRDNEQFF. The CDR3 bases are TGTGCCATCAGTGAGTCGCAAATTCGCGACAATGAGCAGTTCTTC.

This clonotype was found a few times. The J gene is TRBJ2-1, the V gene TRBV4-2; D gene unclear. The CDR3 has 14 residues. Trimming shortened V by 8 bases and J by 2 bases, and 13 bases separated the two germline ends. Germline V gives CDR1 LGHNA, CDR2 YNFKEQ. The chain's CDR3 is CASWGGVTYNEQFF. For the CDR3, the DNA is TGTGCCAGCTGGGGTGGGGTTACCTACAATGAGCAGTTCTTC.

This clonotype was observed a handful of times. V usage is TRBV27 and J usage is TRBJ1-1, with 7 bases that match TRBD1. J gave up 3 bases and V 6 bases, and 4 bases lay outside the gene matches. Germline CDR1 and CDR2: MNHEY and SMNVEV (reference sequence). There are 13 residues in the CDR3. CDR3 bases: TGTGCCAGCAGAACAGGGGCTGACACTGAAGCTTTCTTT. This sequence encodes CASRTGADTEAFF.

This clonotype came up a few times. This chain connects TRBV10-3 to TRBJ2-2, with 7 bases lining up with TRBD2. V trimming: 6 bases; J trimming: 1 base; junction bases outside the gene matches: 5. Germline CDR1 is ENHRY and CDR2 is SYGVKD. The CDR3 has 15 amino acids. CDR3 sequence: CAISGLELNTGELFF. The CDR3 nucleotides read TGTGCCATCAGCGGACTAGAGTTGAACACCGGGGAGCTGTTTTTT.

This chain uses TRBV30 with TRBJ2-2, with TRBD2 identical over 9 bases. Trimming cost V 0 bases and J 6 bases; bases outside gene matches: 5. Germline CDR1 reads GTSNPN; CDR2 reads SVGIG (reference sequence). The CDR3 sequence is 15 residues long. CDR3 amino acids: CAWSVFVAGAGELFF. DNA for the CDR3: TGTGCCTGGAGTGTCTTCGTAGCGGGAGCCGGGGAGCTGTTTTTT. Full variable domain (rest looked up from reference TRBV30 and TRBJ2-2): SQTIHQWPATLVQPVGSPLSLECTVEGTSNPNLYWYRQAAGRGLQLLFYSVGIGQISSEVPQNLSASRPQDRQFILSSKKLLLSDSGFYLCAWSVFVAGAGELFFGEGSRLTVL.

The table lists this clonotype with many counts. This chain connects TRBV5-5 to TRBJ2-5, with 8 bases fitting TRBD1. Unmatched junction bases numbered 4, after V lost 4 bases and J lost 2 bases. Germline assignment: CDR1 SGHKS and CDR2 YYEKEE (reference sequence). This CDR3 is built from 14 residues. The DNA for the CDR3 is TGTGCCAGCAGCCGGACAGGGATACAAGAGACCCAGTACTTC. Translated: CASSRTGIQETQYF.

This clonotype was counted ten times or more. This sequence joins TRBV4-2 and TRBJ2-7, with 7 bases lining up with TRBD1. With V trimmed by 0 bases and J by 0 bases, 11 bases remained unmatched. Germline V gene lookup returns CDR1 LGHNA and CDR2 YNFKEQ. The CDR3 contains 18 residues. As DNA, the CDR3 is TGTGCCAGCAGCCAAGAGGGGACAGTCTCCGATAGCTCCTACGAGCAGTACTTC. Amino acids: CASSQEGTVSDSSYEQYF.

This clonotype was seen only a few times. The chain couples TRBV11-2 to TRBJ2-5, with TRBD1 identical over 9 bases. The CDR3 has 15 residues. J lost 2 bases, V lost 5 bases, and 6 bases had no gene match. Germline V gives CDR1 SGHAT, CDR2 FQNNGV. The CDR3 DNA sequence: TGTGCCAGCAGCACCGGGACAGGGTGGCAAGAGACCCAGTACTTC. Translation: CASSTGTGWQETQYF.

This clonotype was counted only a few times. The V gene is TRBV10-3, the J gene TRBJ2-2, with D hard to call. The germline CDR1 and CDR2 sequences are ENHRY and SYGVKD. V lost 5 bases and J 4 bases, leaving 11 bases between the germline ends. The CDR3 is made up of 14 amino acids. The CDR3 DNA is TGTGCCATCAGTAACAGTGAAATCACCGGGGAGCTGTTTTTT. It translates to CAISNSEITGELFF.

A few counts support this clonotype. This chain links TRBV12-3 or TRBV12-4 with TRBJ1-2; TRBD1 aligns across 9 bases. CDR3 length equals 14 residues. V trimming: 5 bases; J trimming: 4 bases; junction bases outside the gene matches: 5. The CDR3 region has the DNA TGTGCCAGCAGTGACAGGGGGTTCGGCTATGGCTACACCTTC. Protein: CASSDRGFGYGYTF.

This clonotype has a handful of counts. This chain joins TRBV9 and TRBJ2-2; 10 bases fit TRBD1. Losses at the gene ends were 1 base for V and 4 bases for J; bases not matched to a gene: 7. The CDR3 sequence is 17 residues long. In germline, CDR1 is SGDLS, CDR2 YYNGEE. The CDR3, as DNA: TGTGCCAGCAGCGTACCATCGGACAGGGGGAGCACCGGGGAGCTGTTTTTT. It encodes CASSVPSDRGSTGELFF.

The CDR3 DNA follows: TGTGCCAGCAGCTCTTATCGGGACTCACCCTACAATGAGCAGTTCTTC. Its protein product is CASSSYRDSPYNEQFF. This rearrangement joins TRBV7-3 to TRBJ2-1; perhaps TRBD2 as D (6 bases). The germline gives CDR1 SGHTA, CDR2 FQGTGA. The CDR3 loop spans 16 amino acids. The germline V and J ends were trimmed by 4 bases and 2 bases, with 15 bases remaining between them. Complete variable domain (other parts from reference TRBV7-3 and TRBJ2-1): GAGVSQTPSNKVTEKGKYVELRCDPISGHTALYWYRQSLGQGPEFLIYFQGTGAADDSGLPNDRFFAVRPEGSVSTLKIQRTERGDSAVYLCASSSYRDSPYNEQFFGPGTRLTVL.

In its sample, this clonotype was seen a few times. J is TRBJ1-4 and V is TRBV7-2, with D tentatively TRBD1 (5 bases). V was trimmed by 5 bases and J by 10 bases, leaving 23 bases between them. This CDR3 is built from 16 residues. The V gene's germline CDR1 is SGHTA and CDR2 FQGNSA. CDR3 sequence: CASSAVGGTAQGKLFF. The CDR3 coding sequence is TGTGCCAGCAGCGCCGTGGGGGGGACGGCTCAGGGAAAACTGTTTTTT.

This clonotype was picked up a small number of times. The rearrangement uses TRBV12-3 or TRBV12-4 and TRBJ1-4, with 7 bases lining up with TRBD1. V lost 7 bases and J lost 1; bases outside the gene matches: 3. CDR3 length: 14 amino acids. The CDR3, as DNA: TGTGCCAGCAAGACAGGGTTAACTAATGAAAAACTGTTTTTT. Protein product: CASKTGLTNEKLFF.

This clonotype was recorded at least ten times. V is TRBV29-1 and J is TRBJ1-1; TRBD1 aligns across 7 bases. Trimming at V came to 6 bases and at J to 3 bases, leaving 4 bases not matched to a gene. Germline V CDR1 and CDR2: SQVTM, ANQGSEA. The CDR3 loop spans 12 amino acids. The CDR3 loop is CSVSRGDTEAFF. DNA for the CDR3: TGCAGCGTCTCCAGGGGGGACACTGAAGCTTTCTTT.